One sample yielded the 15 T cell receptor beta chains listed below, sequenced in a study of T-cell reconstitution after alpha-beta-depleted transplantation in children. Unique molecular identifiers were used to barcode this TCRbeta library. From the PCR reads, TCRdb called clonotypes with MiXCR, one entry per CDR3 protein. Here the sample spans roughly 220,000 distinct CDR3 sequences, 12% being singletons. The material was PBMCs from the stem cell graft donor, obtained from the stem cell graft. Receptors originate from a human donor who donated a stem cell graft to a child with acute lymphoblastic leukemia.

This clonotype was picked up many times. The chain employs TRBV6-1 and TRBJ1-6; D may be TRBD1 (5 bases). This CDR3 is 16 amino acids long. The germline V and J ends were trimmed by 6 bases and 7 bases, with 19 bases remaining between them. CDR1 and CDR2 from the germline V gene are MNHNS and SASEGT. CDR3 loop: CASRPPLFGGNSPLHF. In nucleotides, the CDR3 is TGTGCCAGCAGGCCCCCCCTATTCGGGGGAAATTCACCCCTCCACTTT.

This clonotype was picked up many times. The V call is TRBV5-1, the J call TRBJ2-5; D is perhaps TRBD1 (6 bases). V was shortened by 3 bases and J by 1 base, with 10 bases between the two germline ends. CDR1 and CDR2 from the germline V gene are SGHRS and YFSETQ. The CDR3 is 14 residues long. The CDR3 DNA reads TGCGCCAGCAGCTCCGGACAGACCCAAGAGACCCAGTACTTC. Its protein is CASSSGQTQETQYF.

This clonotype has a count of ten or more. The chain carries TRBV6-5 and TRBJ2-6; TRBD1 agrees at 7 bases. J was trimmed by 3 bases and V by 4 bases; bases with no gene match: 9. CDR3 length: 17 amino acids. Germline loops: CDR1 MNHEY, CDR2 SVGAGI. The CDR3 is CASSLTQQGYGANVLTF. The CDR3 region has the DNA TGTGCCAGCAGTTTAACGCAACAGGGGTATGGGGCCAACGTCCTGACTTTC.

This clonotype was counted at least ten times. This chain links TRBV7-9 with TRBJ2-7; the D is unclear. Deletions cut 5 bases from V and 2 bases from J, with 10 bases between. The CDR3 totals 13 residues. CDR1 is SEHNR, CDR2 FQNEAQ, per germline (reference sequence). The CDR3 sequence: CASSQLGPYEQYF. Here the CDR3 DNA reads TGTGCCAGCAGCCAACTCGGGCCCTACGAGCAGTACTTC.

This clonotype has ten or more counts. The chain couples TRBV5-1 to TRBJ1-2; no definite D call. Germline CDR1 reads SGHRS; CDR2 reads YFSETQ. The CDR3 length is 15 residues. Trimming removed 4 bases from V and 4 bases from J, with 17 bases in between. The CDR3 is CASSTDTRQIYGYTF. The CDR3 DNA is TGCGCCAGCAGCACGGATACCCGGCAAATCTATGGCTACACCTTC.

This chain joins TRBV7-9 and TRBJ2-7, with 9 nucleotides matching TRBD1. With V trimmed by 8 bases and J by 2 bases, 10 bases remained unmatched. The length of the CDR3 is 15 residues. Per germline, CDR1 SEHNR and CDR2 FQNEAQ (reference sequence). DNA for the CDR3: TGTGCCAGCCAATCCCCGGGACAGGGAACCTACGAGCAGTACTTC. This gives the protein CASQSPGQGTYEQYF.

This clonotype occurred a few times. The rearrangement joins TRBV12-3 or TRBV12-4 to TRBJ1-3, with 9 bases lining up with TRBD1. This CDR3 contains 16 residues. J gave up 2 bases and V 6 bases, and 8 bases lay outside the gene matches. Here the CDR3 DNA reads TGTGCCAGCAGCGTACAGGGGGCGCTTGCTGGAAACACCATATATTTT. Translation: CASSVQGALAGNTIYF.

The table lists this clonotype with many counts. V and J are TRBV29-1 and TRBJ2-5; the D is unclear. CDR1 and CDR2 from the germline V gene are SQVTM and ANQGSEA. The CDR3 totals 11 residues. Trimming cost V 5 bases and J 7 bases, with 11 bases left between them. The CDR3 bases are TGCAGCGTTTCCGTGCACGCGACCCAGTACTTC. It yields the protein CSVSVHATQYF.

This clonotype occurred many times. The chain links TRBV27 to TRBJ1-5; D gene ambiguous. Per the germline V gene, CDR1 is MNHEY and CDR2 is SMNVEV (reference sequence). The V gene lost 6 bases and the J gene lost 0 bases, with 18 bases spanning the gap. This CDR3 region has 17 residues. In DNA, the CDR3 is TGTGCCAGCAGGCCGGGAGGCAGCTACTATAGCAATCAGCCCCAGCATTTT. Residues: CASRPGGSYYSNQPQHF.

The table lists this clonotype with many counts. This rearrangement joins TRBV24-1 to TRBJ2-1; the match to TRBD2 covers 9 bases. Trimming at V came to 5 bases and at J to 3 bases, leaving 4 bases not matched to a gene. The V gene's germline CDR1 is KGHDR and CDR2 SFDVKD. CDR3 size: 15 residues. CDR3 nucleotides: TGTGCCACCAGTGGCGGGAGGGCCGTCTACAATGAGCAGTTCTTC. It specifies CATSGGRAVYNEQFF.

In the case of this clonotype: At one boundary the junction diverges from the germline segment, which might be a read error. The chain has TRBV20-1 and TRBJ2-5; tentatively, D is TRBD2 (6 bases). Germline assignment: CDR1 DFQATT and CDR2 SNEGSKA (reference sequence). This CDR3 contains 13 residues. The CDR3 DNA reads TGCAGTGCGAGAGGCGGCGGGTTCGGGGGCCAGTACTTC. It codes for CSARGGGFGGQYF.

This chain connects TRBV3-1 to TRBJ2-1; 7 positions agree with TRBD1. Germline CDR1 LGHDT, CDR2 YNNKEL (reference sequence). V lost 5 bases to trimming and J lost 4 bases; unmatched junction nucleotides: 8. The CDR3 length is 15 residues. The CDR3 DNA sequence: TGTGCCAGCAGCGCAGCCCGACAGGGATACAATGAGCAGTTCTTC. Translating it yields CASSAARQGYNEQFF.

This clonotype has ten or more counts. The rearrangement links TRBV12-3 or TRBV12-4 to TRBJ1-2; D might be TRBD1 (6 bases). The ends were cut back, 6 bases at V and 8 bases at J, with 19 bases in the middle. This CDR3 is 14 amino acids long. The CDR3 nucleotides read TGTGCCAGCAGAGGGGCCGGGGGGCCATACGGCTACACCTTC. Translation: CASRGAGGPYGYTF.

Ten or more counts support this clonotype. The V gene is TRBV12-3 or TRBV12-4, the J gene TRBJ2-1, with 9 bases that match TRBD2. The CDR3 consists of 16 residues. V shed 2 bases, J shed 0 bases, and the junction held 2 bases outside the gene matches. CDR3 residues: CASSLLAGVSYNEQFF. The CDR3 DNA sequence: TGTGCCAGCAGTTTATTAGCGGGAGTCTCCTACAATGAGCAGTTCTTC.

This clonotype was picked up many times. The J gene is TRBJ1-5, the V gene TRBV5-5; D is undetermined. Trimming shortened V by 0 bases and J by 1 base, and 8 bases separated the two germline ends. The length of the CDR3 is 15 residues. Germline CDR1 reads SGHKS; CDR2 reads YYEKEE (reference sequence). CDR3 amino acids: CASSLEVGSNQPQHF. The DNA of the CDR3 is TGTGCCAGCAGCTTGGAGGTGGGGAGCAATCAGCCCCAGCATTTT.